A single T cell receptor beta chain is shown here with its context. Its antigen remains unidentified. This entry belongs to a study of CD8 T cell repertoires and HIV-1 epitope variants. Study-level information: An approximately 10-day culture received IL-2, IL-7 and IL-15 on days 3 and 7. An uncultured baseline aliquot held 1M T cells.

The repertoire was sequenced with immunoSEQ multiplex PCR; TCRdb's copy has only in-frame clones and lacks some. Here the sample spans a few thousand clones, about 60% being singletons. The material sequenced was cultured CD8+ T cells derived from PBMCs. The TCR sequence derives from a male donor with HIV.

CDR3 bases: TGTGCCAGCAGCATTTTTGGGCCAACAGGGCTCAACTATGGCTACACCTTC. Translating gives CASSIFGPTGLNYGYTF. V gene TRBV5-4 combines with J gene TRBJ1-2, with D tentatively TRBD1 (6 bases). Germline CDR1 SGHNT, CDR2 YYREEE (reference sequence). Trimming cost V 4 bases and J 2 bases, with 21 bases left between them. CDR3 size: 17 residues.